Below, 8 T cell receptor beta chains from the same sample are listed, as sequenced in a study of blood T cells in healthy people across ages. Primers used in a second PCR of roughly 6 to 12 cycles were a sample-barcoded 5' primer and a J-beta primer mix. Using its own MiXCR run on the 5' RACE reads, TCRdb lists one record per CDR3 protein. In the table there are over 1.5 million distinct CDR3 sequences, less than 50% of which are singletons. The material sequenced was blood. The receptors originated from a woman aged 40 to 49 in good health.

V is TRBV6-6 and J is TRBJ1-1; D gene unclear. Germline V gives CDR1 MNHNY, CDR2 SVGAGI (reference sequence). The V end was cut by 5 bases, the J end by 8 bases, with 9 bases between. The length of the CDR3 is 11 residues. The CDR3 spells CASSGVLEAFF. As DNA, the CDR3 is TGTGCCAGCAGTGGGGTGCTGGAAGCTTTCTTT.

This clonotype has just a few counts. The rearrangement links TRBV6-5 to TRBJ2-6; D is undetermined. The CDR3 sequence is 18 residues long. The ends were cut back, 2 bases at V and 0 bases at J, with 14 bases in the middle. Germline V CDR1 and CDR2: MNHEY, SVGAGI. The CDR3 sequence is CASSYMSRRFSGANVLTF. Here the CDR3 DNA reads TGTGCCAGCAGTTACATGTCCCGGCGGTTCTCTGGGGCCAACGTCCTGACTTTC.

The chain has TRBV10-3 and TRBJ2-1; 8 bases agree with TRBD2. The CDR3 length is 13 residues. J gave up 5 bases and V 10 bases, and 7 bases lay outside the gene matches. Germline V CDR1 and CDR2: ENHRY, SYGVKD. The CDR3: CATTGGVDNEQFF. The CDR3 DNA follows: TGTGCCACCACCGGGGGGGTCGACAATGAGCAGTTCTTC.

There are a few counts of this clonotype. The genes are TRBV7-2 and TRBJ2-5; D assignment may be TRBD1 or TRBD2 (5 bases each). Trimming stripped 1 base from V and 7 bases from J, with 13 bases between. Germline assignment: CDR1 SGHTA and CDR2 FQGNSA. This CDR3 spans 14 amino acids. CDR3 DNA: TGTGCCAGCAGCTTAGTGGGGGATGGTGGGACCCAGTACTTC. Encoded protein: CASSLVGDGGTQYF.

The gene calls are TRBV4-1 and TRBJ1-5; weak D call: TRBD1 (5 bases). The CDR3 loop spans 15 amino acids. V lost 4 bases and J 5 bases, leaving 15 bases between the germline ends. Germline V CDR1 and CDR2: MGHRA, YSYEKL. DNA of the CDR3: TGCGCCAGCAGCCGCCTTGCGACAGACGATCAGCCCCAGCATTTT. Residues: CASSRLATDDQPQHF.

The chain uses TRBV10-1 and TRBJ2-5; D not resolved. The J call is uncertain, as TRBJ2-7 better fits the DNA end. This CDR3 comprises 14 residues. Germline CDR1 is WNHNN and CDR2 is SYGVQD (reference sequence). The CDR3 coding sequence is TGCGCCAGCAGTGATAACTTATACTTCGACGAGCAGTACTTC. The encoded protein is CASSDNLYFDEQYF.

This clonotype was found a few times. J is TRBJ2-7 and V is TRBV7-9; a possible D gene is TRBD1 (5 bases). TRBJ2-5 explains the end of the DNA better; the J call may be wrong. CDR3 length: 14 amino acids. Looked up from germline, CDR1 is SEHNR and CDR2 is FQNEAQ (reference sequence). CDR3 sequence (DNA): TGTGCCAGCAGGAAACCAGGGCCCTGGGGGACCCAGTACTTC. Amino acid sequence: CASRKPGPWGTQYF.

The chain is built from TRBV28 and TRBJ1-2; D not resolved. The V and J ends lost 10 bases and 5 bases respectively, with 11 bases between them. Germline-derived CDR1 and CDR2 are MDHEN and SYDVKM. CDR3 length: 11 amino acids. CDR3 protein: CATGLIYGYTF. CDR3 DNA: TGTGCCACTGGACTGATATATGGCTACACCTTC.